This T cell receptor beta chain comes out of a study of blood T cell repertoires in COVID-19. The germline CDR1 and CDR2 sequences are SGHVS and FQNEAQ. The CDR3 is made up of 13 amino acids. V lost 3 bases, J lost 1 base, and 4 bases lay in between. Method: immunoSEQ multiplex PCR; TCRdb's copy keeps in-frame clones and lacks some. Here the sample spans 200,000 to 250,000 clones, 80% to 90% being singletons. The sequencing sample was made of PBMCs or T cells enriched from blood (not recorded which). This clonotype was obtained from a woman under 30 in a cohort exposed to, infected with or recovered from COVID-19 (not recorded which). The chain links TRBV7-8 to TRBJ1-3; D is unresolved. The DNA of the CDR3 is TGTGCCAGCAGCTTCTTGTCTGGAAACACCATATATTTT. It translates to CASSFLSGNTIYF.